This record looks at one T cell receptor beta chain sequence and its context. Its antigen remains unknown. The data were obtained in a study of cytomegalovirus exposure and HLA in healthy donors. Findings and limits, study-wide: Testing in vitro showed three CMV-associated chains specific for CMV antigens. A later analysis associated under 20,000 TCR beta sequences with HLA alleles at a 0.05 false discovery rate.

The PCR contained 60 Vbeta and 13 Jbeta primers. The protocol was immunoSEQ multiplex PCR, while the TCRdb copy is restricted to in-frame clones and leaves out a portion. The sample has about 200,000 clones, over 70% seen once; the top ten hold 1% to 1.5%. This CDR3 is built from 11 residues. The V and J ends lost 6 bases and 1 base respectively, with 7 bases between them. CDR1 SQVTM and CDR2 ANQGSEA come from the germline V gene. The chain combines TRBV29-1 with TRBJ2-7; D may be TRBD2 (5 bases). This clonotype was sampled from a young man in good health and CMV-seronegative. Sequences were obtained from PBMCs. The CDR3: CSVRESYEQYF. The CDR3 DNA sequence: TGCAGCGTCCGGGAATCCTACGAGCAGTACTTC.